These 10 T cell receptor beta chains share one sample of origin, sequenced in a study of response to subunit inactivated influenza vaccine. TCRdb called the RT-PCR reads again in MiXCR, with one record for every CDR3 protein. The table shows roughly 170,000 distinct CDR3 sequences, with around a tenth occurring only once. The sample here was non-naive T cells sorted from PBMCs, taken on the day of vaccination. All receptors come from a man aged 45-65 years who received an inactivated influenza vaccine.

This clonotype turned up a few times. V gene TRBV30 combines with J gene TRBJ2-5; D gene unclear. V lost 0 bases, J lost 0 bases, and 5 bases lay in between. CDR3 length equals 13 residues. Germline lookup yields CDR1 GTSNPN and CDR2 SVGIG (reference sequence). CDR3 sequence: CAWSVRHQETQYF. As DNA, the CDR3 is TGTGCCTGGAGTGTACGGCACCAAGAGACCCAGTACTTC.

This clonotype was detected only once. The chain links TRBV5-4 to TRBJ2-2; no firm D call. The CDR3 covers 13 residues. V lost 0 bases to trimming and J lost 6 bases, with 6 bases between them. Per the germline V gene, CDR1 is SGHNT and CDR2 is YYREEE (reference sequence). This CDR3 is CASSLERSGELFF. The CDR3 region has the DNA TGTGCCAGCAGCTTGGAAAGGTCCGGGGAGCTGTTTTTT.

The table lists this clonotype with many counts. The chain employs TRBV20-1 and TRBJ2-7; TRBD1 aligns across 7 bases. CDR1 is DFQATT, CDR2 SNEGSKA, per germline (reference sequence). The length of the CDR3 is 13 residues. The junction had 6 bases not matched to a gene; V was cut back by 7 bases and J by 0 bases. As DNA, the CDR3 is TGCAGTGTCCCCGGGACAGTCTCCTACGAGCAGTACTTC. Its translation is CSVPGTVSYEQYF.

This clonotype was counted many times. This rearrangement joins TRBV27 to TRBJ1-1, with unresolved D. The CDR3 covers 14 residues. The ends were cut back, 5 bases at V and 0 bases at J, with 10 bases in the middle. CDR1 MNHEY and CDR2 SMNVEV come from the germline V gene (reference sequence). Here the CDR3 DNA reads TGTGCCAGCAGTACAAACGAGGTGAACACTGAAGCTTTCTTT. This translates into CASSTNEVNTEAFF.

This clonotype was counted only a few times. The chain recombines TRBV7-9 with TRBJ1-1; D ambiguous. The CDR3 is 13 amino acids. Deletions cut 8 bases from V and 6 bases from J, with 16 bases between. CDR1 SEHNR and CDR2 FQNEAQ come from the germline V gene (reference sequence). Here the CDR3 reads CASLRRGAAEAFF. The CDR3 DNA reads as TGTGCCAGCCTAAGGCGGGGTGCGGCTGAAGCTTTCTTT.

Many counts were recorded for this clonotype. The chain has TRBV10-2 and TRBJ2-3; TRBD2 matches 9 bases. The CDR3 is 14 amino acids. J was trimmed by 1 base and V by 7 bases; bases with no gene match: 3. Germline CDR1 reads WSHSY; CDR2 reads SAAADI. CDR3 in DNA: TGCGCCAGCAAGGTAGCGGGGGGCACAGATACGCAGTATTTT. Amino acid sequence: CASKVAGGTDTQYF.

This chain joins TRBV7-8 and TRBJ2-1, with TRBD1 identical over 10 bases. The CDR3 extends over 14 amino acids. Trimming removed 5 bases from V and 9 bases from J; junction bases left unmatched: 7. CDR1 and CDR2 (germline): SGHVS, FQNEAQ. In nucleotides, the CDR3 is TGTGCCAGCAGCCCCGGGACAGGGGAGGGTGAGCAGTTCTTC. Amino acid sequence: CASSPGTGEGEQFF.

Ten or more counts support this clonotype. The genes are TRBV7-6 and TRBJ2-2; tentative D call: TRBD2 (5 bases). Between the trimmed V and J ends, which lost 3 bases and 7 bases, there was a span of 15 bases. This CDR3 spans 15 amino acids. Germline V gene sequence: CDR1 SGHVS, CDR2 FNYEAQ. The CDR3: CASSLNAIRGGELFF. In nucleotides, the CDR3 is TGTGCCAGCAGCTTGAATGCAATACGGGGCGGGGAGCTGTTTTTT.

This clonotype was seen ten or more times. The chain's CDR3 is CASSLGAGNQPQHF. CDR3 nucleotides: TGTGCCAGCAGCTTAGGCGCAGGGAATCAGCCCCAGCATTTT. The V and J genes are TRBV7-6 and TRBJ1-5; weak D call: TRBD1 (5 bases). Trimming took off 1 base at V and 4 bases at J, with 8 bases between the two ends. The CDR3 has 14 amino acids. Germline CDR1 reads SGHVS; CDR2 reads FNYEAQ. Supplemented by reference TRBV7-6 and TRBJ1-5, the full variable domain reads GAGVSQSPRYKVTKRGQDVALRCDPISGHVSLYWYRQALGQGPEFLTYFNYEAQQDKSGLPNDRFSAERPEGSISTLTIQRTEQRDSAMYRCASSLGAGNQPQHFGDGTRLSIL.

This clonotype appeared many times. CDR3 nucleotides: TGTGCCACCAACACTTACACAGATACGCAGTATTTT. Protein: CATNTYTDTQYF. The chain employs TRBV10-3 and TRBJ2-3; no definite D call. CDR3 length: 12 amino acids. Germline V lookup: CDR1 ENHRY, CDR2 SYGVKD. Trimming left V 10 bases short and J 2 bases short, with 10 bases between.